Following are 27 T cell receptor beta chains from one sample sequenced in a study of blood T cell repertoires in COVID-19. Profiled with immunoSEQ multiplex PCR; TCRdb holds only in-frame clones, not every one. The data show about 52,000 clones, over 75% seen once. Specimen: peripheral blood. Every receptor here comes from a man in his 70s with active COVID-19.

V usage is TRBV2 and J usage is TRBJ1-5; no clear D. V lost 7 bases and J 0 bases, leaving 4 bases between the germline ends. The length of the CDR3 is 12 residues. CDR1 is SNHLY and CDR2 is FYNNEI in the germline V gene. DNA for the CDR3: TGTGCCAGCACAATTAGCAATCAGCCCCAGCATTTT. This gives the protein CASTISNQPQHF.

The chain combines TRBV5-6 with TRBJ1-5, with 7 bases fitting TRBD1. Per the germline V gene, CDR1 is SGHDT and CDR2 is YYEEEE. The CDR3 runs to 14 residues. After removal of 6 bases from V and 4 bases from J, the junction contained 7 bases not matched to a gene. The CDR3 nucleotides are TGTGCCAGCAACATCAGGGGGAGGAATCAGCCCCAGCATTTT. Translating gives CASNIRGRNQPQHF.

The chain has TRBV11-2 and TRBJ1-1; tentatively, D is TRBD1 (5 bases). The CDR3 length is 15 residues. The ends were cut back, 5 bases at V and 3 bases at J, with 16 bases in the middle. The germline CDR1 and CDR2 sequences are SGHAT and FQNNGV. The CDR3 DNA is TGTGCCAGCAGCCCCCGGACAAGAACGTACACTGAAGCTTTCTTT. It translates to CASSPRTRTYTEAFF.

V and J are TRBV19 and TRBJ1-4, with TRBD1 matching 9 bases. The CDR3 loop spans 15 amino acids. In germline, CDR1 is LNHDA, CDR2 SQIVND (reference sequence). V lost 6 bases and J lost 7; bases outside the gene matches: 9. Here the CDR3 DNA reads TGTGCCAGTAGACAGGGGGCAGGTACGACTGAAAAACTGTTTTTT. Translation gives CASRQGAGTTEKLFF.

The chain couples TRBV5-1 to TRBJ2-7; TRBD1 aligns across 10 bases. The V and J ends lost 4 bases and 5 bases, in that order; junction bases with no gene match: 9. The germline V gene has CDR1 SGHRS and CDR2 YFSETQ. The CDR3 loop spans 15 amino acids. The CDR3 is CASSPTGGRMNEQYF. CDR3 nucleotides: TGCGCCAGCAGCCCGACAGGGGGCAGGATGAACGAGCAGTACTTC.

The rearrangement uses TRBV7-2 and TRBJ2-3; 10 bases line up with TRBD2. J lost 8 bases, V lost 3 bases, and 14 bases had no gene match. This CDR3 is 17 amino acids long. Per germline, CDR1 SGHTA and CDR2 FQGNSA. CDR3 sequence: CASSFPPGTSVSSTQYF. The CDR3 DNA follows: TGTGCCAGCAGCTTCCCGCCCGGGACTAGCGTCAGTTCTACGCAGTATTTT.

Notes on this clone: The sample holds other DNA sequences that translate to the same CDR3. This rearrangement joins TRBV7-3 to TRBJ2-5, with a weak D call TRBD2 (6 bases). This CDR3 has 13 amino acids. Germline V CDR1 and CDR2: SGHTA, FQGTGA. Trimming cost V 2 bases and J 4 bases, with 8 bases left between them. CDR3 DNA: TGTGCCAGCAGCTTAGGAGGGCTAGAGACCCAGTACTTC. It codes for CASSLGGLETQYF.

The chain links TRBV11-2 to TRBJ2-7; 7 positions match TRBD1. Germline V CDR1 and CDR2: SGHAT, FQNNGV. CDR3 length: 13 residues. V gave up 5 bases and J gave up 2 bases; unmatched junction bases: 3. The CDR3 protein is CASSPGTAYEQYF. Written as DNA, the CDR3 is TGTGCCAGCAGCCCAGGGACAGCCTACGAGCAGTACTTC.

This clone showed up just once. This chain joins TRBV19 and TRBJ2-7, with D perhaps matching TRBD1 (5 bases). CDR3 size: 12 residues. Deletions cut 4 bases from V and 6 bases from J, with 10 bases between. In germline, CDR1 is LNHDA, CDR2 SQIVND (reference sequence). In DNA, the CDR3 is TGTGCCAGTAGTACTTCCGACAGCGAGCAGTACTTC. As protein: CASSTSDSEQYF.

The CDR3 loop reads CASSVTENTEAFF. CDR3 bases: TGTGCCAGCAGTGTGACAGAGAACACTGAAGCTTTCTTT. The chain uses TRBV2 and TRBJ1-1; D is possibly TRBD1 (5 bases). Per the germline V gene, CDR1 is SNHLY and CDR2 is FYNNEI. The CDR3 spans 13 residues. The V and J ends lost 4 bases and 1 base respectively, with 7 bases between them.

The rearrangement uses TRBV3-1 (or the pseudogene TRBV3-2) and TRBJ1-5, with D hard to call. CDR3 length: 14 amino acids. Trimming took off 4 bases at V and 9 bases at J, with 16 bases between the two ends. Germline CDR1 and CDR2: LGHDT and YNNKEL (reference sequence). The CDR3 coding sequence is TGTGCCAGCAGCCGGGCCGTCGACGGTGGGCCCCAGCATTTT. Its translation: CASSRAVDGGPQHF.

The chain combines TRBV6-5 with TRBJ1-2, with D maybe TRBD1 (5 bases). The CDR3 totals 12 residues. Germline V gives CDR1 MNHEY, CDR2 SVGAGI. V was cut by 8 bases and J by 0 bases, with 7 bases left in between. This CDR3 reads CASRGANYGYTF. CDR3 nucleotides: TGTGCCAGCCGGGGGGCTAACTATGGCTACACCTTC.

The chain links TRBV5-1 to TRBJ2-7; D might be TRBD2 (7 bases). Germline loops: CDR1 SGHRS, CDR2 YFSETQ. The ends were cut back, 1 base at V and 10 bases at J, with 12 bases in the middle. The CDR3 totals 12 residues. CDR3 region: CASSLNREGQYF. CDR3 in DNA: TGCGCCAGCAGCTTGAACAGGGAGGGCCAGTACTTC.

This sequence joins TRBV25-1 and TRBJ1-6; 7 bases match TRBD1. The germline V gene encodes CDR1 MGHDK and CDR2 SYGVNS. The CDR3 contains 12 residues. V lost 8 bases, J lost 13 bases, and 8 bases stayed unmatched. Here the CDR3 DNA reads TGTGCCAGCGGAGGGGGCCCATTTCCCCTCCACTTT. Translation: CASGGGPFPLHF.

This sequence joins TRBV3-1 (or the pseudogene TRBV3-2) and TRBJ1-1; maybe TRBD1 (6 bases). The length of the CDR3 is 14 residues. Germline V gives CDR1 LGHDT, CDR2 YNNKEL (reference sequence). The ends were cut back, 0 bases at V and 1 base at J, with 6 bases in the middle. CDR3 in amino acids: CASSQEQGNTEAFF. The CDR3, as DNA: TGTGCCAGCAGCCAAGAACAGGGGAACACTGAAGCTTTCTTT.

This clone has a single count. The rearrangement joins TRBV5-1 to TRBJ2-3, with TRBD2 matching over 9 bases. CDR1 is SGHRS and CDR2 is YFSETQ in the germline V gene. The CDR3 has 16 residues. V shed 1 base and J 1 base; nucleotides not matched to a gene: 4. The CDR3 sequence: CASSLNLAGRTDTQYF. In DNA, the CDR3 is TGCGCCAGCAGCTTGAATCTAGCGGGGCGCACAGATACGCAGTATTTT.

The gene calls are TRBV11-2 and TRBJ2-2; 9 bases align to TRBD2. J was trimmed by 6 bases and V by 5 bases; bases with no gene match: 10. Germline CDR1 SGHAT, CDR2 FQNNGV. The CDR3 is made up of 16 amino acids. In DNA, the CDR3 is TGTGCCAGCAGCCCCGCGGGTAGCGGGGGAGCCGGGGAGCTGTTTTTT. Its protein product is CASSPAGSGGAGELFF.

CDR3 amino acids: CASSWDRDSNQPQHF. The CDR3 DNA reads TGTGCCAGCAGCTGGGACAGGGACAGCAATCAGCCCCAGCATTTT. V and J are TRBV6-6 and TRBJ1-5; 9 bases match TRBD1. Germline CDR1 and CDR2: MNHNY and SVGAGI (reference sequence). V dropped 6 bases and J dropped 1; count of bases not matched to a gene: 4. The CDR3 is 15 amino acids.

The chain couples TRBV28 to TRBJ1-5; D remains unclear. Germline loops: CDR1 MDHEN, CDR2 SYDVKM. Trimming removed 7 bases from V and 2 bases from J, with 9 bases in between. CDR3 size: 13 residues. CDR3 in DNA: TGTGCCAGCACCGAAAGCGGCAATCAGCCCCAGCATTTT. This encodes CASTESGNQPQHF.

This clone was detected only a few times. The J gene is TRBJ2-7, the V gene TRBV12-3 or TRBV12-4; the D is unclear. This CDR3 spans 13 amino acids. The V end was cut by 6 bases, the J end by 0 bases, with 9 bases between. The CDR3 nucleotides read TGTGCCAGCAGCCCGCCCAGCTCCTACGAGCAGTACTTC. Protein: CASSPPSSYEQYF.

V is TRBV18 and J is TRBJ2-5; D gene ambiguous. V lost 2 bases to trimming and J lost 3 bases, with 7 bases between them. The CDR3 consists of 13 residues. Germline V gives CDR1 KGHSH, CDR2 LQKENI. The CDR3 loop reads CASSPFAKETQYF. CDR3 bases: TGTGCCAGCTCACCATTCGCGAAAGAGACCCAGTACTTC.

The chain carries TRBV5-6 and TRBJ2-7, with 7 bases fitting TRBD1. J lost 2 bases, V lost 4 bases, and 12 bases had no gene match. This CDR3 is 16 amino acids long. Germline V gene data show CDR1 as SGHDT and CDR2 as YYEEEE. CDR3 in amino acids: CASSRRSTGEAYEQYF. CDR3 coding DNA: TGTGCCAGCAGCCGTAGGTCTACAGGGGAAGCCTACGAGCAGTACTTC.

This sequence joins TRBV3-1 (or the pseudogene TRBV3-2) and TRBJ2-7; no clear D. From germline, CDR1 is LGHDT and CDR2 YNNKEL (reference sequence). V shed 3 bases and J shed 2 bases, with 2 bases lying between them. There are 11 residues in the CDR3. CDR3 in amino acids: CASSHTYEQYF. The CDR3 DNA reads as TGTGCCAGCAGCCATACCTACGAGCAGTACTTC.

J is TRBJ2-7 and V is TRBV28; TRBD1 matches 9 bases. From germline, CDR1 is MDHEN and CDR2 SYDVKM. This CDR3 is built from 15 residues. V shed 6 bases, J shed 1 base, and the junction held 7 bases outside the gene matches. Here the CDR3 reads CASSLLGTGSYEQYF. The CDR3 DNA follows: TGTGCCAGCAGCCTCCTCGGGACAGGGTCCTACGAGCAGTACTTC. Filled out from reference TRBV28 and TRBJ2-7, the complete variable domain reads DVKVTQSSRYLVKRTGEKVFLECVQDMDHENMFWYRQDPGLGLRLIYFSYDVKMKEKGDIPEGYSVSREKKERFSLILESASTNQTSMYLCASSLLGTGSYEQYFGPGTRLTVT.

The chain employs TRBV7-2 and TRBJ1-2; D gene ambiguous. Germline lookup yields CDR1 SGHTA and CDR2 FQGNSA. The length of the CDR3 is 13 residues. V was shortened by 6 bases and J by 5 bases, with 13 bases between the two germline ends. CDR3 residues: CASRRLAGYGYTF. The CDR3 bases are TGTGCCAGCAGGCGCCTCGCCGGTTATGGCTACACCTTC.

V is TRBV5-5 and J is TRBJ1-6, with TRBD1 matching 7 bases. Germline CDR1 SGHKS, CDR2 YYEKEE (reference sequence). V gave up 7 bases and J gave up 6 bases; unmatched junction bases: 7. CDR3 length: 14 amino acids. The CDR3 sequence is CASCPGTANSPLHF. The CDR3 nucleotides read TGTGCCAGCTGCCCCGGGACAGCTAATTCACCCCTCCACTTT. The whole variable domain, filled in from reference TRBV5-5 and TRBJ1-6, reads DAGVTQSPTHLIKTRGQQVTLRCSPISGHKSVSWYQQVLGQGPQFIFQYYEKEERGRGNFPDRFSARQFPNYSSELNVNALLLGDSALYLCASCPGTANSPLHFGNGTRLTVT.

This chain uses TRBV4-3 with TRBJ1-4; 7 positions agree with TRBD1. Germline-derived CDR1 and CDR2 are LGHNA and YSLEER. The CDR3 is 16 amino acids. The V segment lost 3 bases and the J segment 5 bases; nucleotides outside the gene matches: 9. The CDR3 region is CASSHSRDRENEKLFF. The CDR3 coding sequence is TGCGCCAGCAGCCATTCCCGGGACAGAGAAAATGAAAAACTGTTTTTT.